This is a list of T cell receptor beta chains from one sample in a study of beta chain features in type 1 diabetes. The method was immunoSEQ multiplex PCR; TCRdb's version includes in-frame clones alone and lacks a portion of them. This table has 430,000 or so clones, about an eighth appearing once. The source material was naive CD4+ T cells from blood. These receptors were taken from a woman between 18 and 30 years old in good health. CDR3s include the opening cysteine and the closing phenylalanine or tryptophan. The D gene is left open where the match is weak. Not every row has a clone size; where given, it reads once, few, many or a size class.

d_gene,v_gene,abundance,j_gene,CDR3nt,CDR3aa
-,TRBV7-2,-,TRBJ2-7,TGTGCCAGCAGCTTAGCATCGCTGGGCTACGAGCAGTACTTC,CASSLASLGYEQYF
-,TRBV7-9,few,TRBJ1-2,TGTGCCAGCAGCTTAGGGACAGTAAACTATGGCTACACCTTC,CASSLGTVNYGYTF
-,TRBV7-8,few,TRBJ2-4,TGTGCCAGCAGCTTAGGTCGGGTTCTAGCCCTAGCCAAAAACATTCAGTACTTC,CASSLGRVLALAKNIQYF
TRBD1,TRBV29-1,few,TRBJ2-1,TGCAGCGTCCGGACAGGTTTTCACAATGAGCAGTTCTTC,CSVRTGFHNEQFF
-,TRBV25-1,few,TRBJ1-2,TGTGCCAGCAGTGAGACTACTAACTATGGCTACACCTTC,CASSETTNYGYTF
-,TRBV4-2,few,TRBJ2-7,TGTGCCAGCAGCCCCGGGGTAGCCGCCGGCTACGAGCAGTACTTC,CASSPGVAAGYEQYF
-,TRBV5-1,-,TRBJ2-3,TGCGCCAGCAGCTTGGAGGCGGGGTGGCCCACAGATACGCAGTATTTT,CASSLEAGWPTDTQYF
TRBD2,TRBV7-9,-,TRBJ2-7,TGTGCCAGCAGCTTAGCCCCGGGAGGGAGTCCCTACGAGCAGTACTTC,CASSLAPGGSPYEQYF
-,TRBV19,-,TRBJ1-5,TGTGCCACAATGGACAGACCTTATAGCAATCAGCCCCAGCATTTT,CATMDRPYSNQPQHF
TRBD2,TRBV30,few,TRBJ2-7,TGTGCCTGGAGCGCTGTTCGGACTAGCGGTCCCTACGAGCAGTACTTC,CAWSAVRTSGPYEQYF
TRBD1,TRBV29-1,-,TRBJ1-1,TGCAGCGTTATGGGACAGCTCATGAACACTGAAGCTTTCTTT,CSVMGQLMNTEAFF
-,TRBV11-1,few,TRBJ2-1,TGTGCCAGCAGCTTAAAGGGGACGGTCGGCAATGAGCAGTTCTTC,CASSLKGTVGNEQFF
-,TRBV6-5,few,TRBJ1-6,TGTGCCAGCAGTTACTCTGGGGGGAAAGATTCACCCCTCCACTTT,CASSYSGGKDSPLHF
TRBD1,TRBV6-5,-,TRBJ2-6,TGTGCCAGCAGCACCAGGGGGCCTGGGGCCAACGTCCTGACTTTC,CASSTRGPGANVLTF
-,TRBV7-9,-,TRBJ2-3,TGTGCCAGCAGCTTAGGGGCAGGATCTAGCACAGATACGCAGTATTTT,CASSLGAGSSTDTQYF
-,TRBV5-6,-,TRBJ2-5,TGTGCCAGCAGCTTGGCGTCCGGGCCGGGGGTTTCGACCCAGTACTTC,CASSLASGPGVSTQYF
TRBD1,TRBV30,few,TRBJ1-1,TGTGCCTGGAGTGTCCTCGGGACAGGGCGAACTGAAGCTTTCTTT,CAWSVLGTGRTEAFF
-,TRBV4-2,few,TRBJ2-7,TGTGCCAGCAGCCAAGGGCCTGGACAGAACTACGAGCAGTACTTC,CASSQGPGQNYEQYF
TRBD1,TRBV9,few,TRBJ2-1,TGTGCCAGCAGCGGCCCGACAGGGGTTTCCTACAATGAGCAGTTCTTC,CASSGPTGVSYNEQFF
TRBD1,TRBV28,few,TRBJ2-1,TGTGCCAGCAGCGTTCCGGGACAGTGGAATGAGCAGTTCTTC,CASSVPGQWNEQFF
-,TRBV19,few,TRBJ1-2,TGTGCCAGTAGTATCGTCAGGCCTACCGGCTATGGCTACACCTTC,CASSIVRPTGYGYTF
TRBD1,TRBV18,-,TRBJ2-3,TGTGCCAGCTCACCGGACAGGATCAGCACAGATACGCAGTATTTT,CASSPDRISTDTQYF
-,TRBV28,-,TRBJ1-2,TGTGCCAGCAGTTTCACCCCAGGAGCTAACTATGGCTACACCTTC,CASSFTPGANYGYTF
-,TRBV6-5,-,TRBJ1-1,TGTGCCAGCAGTCCAGGGAGTGGGAACACTGAAGCTTTCTTT,CASSPGSGNTEAFF
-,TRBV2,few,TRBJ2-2,TGTGCCAGCAGTGACCCCGGGAGCACCGGGGAGCTGTTTTTT,CASSDPGSTGELFF
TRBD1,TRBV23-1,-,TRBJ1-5,TGCGCCAGCAGTCAATCGACCCAGGGGGCTGGACAGCCCCAGCATTTT,CASSQSTQGAGQPQHF
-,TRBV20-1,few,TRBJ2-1,TGCAGTGCTACTAGAGGGTATGAGCAGTTCTTC,CSATRGYEQFF
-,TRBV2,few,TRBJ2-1,TGTGCCAGCAGTGCGGGGACAAATAATGAGCAGTTCTTC,CASSAGTNNEQFF
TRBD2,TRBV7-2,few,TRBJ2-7,TGTGCCAGCAGCAACGGACTAGCGGGAGTTTCAGACTACGAGCAGTACTTC,CASSNGLAGVSDYEQYF
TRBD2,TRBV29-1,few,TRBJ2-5,TGCAGCGTTGGACTAGCGGGAGGAGAGACCCAGTACTTC,CSVGLAGGETQYF
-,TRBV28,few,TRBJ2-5,TGTGCCAGCAGTTTGCGAGGGGGAGGAGAGACCCAGTACTTC,CASSLRGGGETQYF
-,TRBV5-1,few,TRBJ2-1,TGCGCCAGCAGCTTGGTTCGACTGTTCGGGGATGAGCAGTTCTTC,CASSLVRLFGDEQFF
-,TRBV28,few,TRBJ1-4,TGTGCCAGCCTCGCAGATTTAAAACTGTTTTTT,CASLADLKLFF
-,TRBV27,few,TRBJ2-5,TGTGCCAGCAGTTGGGCCGGTACAGGGCAAGAGACCCAGTACTTC,CASSWAGTGQETQYF
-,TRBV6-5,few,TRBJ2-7,TGTGCCAGCAGTTACCCCCGGGAAACCTACGAGCAGTACTTC,CASSYPRETYEQYF
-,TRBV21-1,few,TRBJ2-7,TGTGCCAGCAGCGCGGGTTACAGGGACCCAAAGAACGAGCAGTACTTC,CASSAGYRDPKNEQYF
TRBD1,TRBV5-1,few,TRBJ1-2,TGCGCCAGCAGCTTGGCCGGGACAGATGGCTACACCTTC,CASSLAGTDGYTF
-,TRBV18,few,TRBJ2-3,TGTGCCAGCTCACCACCTGGGGCAGATACGCAGTATTTT,CASSPPGADTQYF
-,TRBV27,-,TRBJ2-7,TGTGCCAGCAGCACTCATCCCAAAGACTACGAGCAGTACTTC,CASSTHPKDYEQYF